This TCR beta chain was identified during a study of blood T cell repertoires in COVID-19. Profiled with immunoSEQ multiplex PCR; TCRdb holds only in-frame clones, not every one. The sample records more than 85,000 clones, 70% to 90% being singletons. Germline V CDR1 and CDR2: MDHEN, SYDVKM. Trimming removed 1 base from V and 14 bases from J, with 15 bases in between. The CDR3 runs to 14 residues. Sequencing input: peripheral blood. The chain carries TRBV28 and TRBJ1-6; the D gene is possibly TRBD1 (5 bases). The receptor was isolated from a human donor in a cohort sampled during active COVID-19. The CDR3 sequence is CASSLSDRPHTLHF. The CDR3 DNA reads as TGTGCCAGCAGTTTATCTGACAGACCTCACACCCTCCACTTT.